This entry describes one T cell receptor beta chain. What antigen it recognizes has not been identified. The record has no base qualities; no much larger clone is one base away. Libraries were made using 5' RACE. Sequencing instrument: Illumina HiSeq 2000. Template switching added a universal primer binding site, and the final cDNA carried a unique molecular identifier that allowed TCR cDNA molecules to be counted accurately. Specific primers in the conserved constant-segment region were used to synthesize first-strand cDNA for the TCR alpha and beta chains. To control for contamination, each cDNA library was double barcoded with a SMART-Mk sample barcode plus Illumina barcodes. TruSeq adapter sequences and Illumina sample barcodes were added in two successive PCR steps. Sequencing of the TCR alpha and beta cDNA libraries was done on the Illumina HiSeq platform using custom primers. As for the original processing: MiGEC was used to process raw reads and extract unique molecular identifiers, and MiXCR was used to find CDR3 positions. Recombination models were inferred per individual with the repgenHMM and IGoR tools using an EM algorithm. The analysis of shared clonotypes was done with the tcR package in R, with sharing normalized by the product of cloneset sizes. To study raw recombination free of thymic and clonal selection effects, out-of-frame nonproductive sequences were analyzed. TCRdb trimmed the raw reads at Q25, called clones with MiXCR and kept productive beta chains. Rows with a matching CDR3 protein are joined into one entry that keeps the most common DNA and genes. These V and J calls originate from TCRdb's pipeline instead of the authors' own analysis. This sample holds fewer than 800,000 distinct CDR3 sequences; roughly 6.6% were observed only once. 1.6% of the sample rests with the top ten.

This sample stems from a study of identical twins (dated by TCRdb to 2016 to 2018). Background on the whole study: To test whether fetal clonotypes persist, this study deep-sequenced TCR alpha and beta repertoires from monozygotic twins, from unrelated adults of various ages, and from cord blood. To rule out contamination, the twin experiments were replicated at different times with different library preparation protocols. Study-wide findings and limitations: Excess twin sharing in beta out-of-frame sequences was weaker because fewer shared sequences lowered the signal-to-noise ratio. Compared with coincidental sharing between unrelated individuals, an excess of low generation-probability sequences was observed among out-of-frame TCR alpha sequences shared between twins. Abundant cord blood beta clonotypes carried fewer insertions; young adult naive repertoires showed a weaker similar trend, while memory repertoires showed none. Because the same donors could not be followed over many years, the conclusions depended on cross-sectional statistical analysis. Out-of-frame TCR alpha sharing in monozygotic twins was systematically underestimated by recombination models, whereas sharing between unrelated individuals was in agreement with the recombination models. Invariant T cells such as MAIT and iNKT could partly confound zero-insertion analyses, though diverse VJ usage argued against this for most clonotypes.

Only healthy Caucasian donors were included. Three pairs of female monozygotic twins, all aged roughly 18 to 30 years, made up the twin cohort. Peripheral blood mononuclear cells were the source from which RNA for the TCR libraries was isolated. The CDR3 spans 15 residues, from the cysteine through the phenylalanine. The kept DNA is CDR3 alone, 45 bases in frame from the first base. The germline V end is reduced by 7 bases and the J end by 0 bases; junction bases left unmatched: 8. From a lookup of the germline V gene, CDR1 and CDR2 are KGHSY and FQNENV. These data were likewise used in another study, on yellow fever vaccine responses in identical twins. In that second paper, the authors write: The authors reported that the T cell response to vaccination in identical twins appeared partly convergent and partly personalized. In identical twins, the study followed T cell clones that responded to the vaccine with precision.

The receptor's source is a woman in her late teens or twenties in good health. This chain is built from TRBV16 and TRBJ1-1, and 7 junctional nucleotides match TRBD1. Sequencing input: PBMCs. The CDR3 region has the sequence CASTRDTGVNTEAFF. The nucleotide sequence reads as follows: TGTGCCAGCACCCGAGACACAGGGGTGAACACTGAAGCTTTCTTT.